These 4 T cell receptor beta chains were all obtained from the same sample, sequenced in a study of T cell responses to AZD1222 COVID-19 vaccine. Clones were sequenced by immunoSEQ multiplex PCR, and TCRdb holds only the in-frame ones, with some missing. The data contain fewer than 130,000 clones, about 88% of them singletons. The sequencing here drew on peripheral blood, taken on day 0 of AZD1222 vaccination. These receptors were taken from an adult in good health.

This sequence joins TRBV3-1 (or the pseudogene TRBV3-2) and TRBJ2-7; 8 bases line up with TRBD1. Germline CDR1 is LGHDT and CDR2 is YNNKEL (reference sequence). The V gene end was trimmed by 1 base and the J gene end by 2 bases; junction bases not matched to a gene: 1. The CDR3 sequence is 14 residues long. The CDR3 bases are TGTGCCAGCAGCCAAGTACAGGGGGCCTACGAGCAGTACTTC. This encodes CASSQVQGAYEQYF.

V gene TRBV19 combines with J gene TRBJ1-1, with D hard to call. There are 15 residues in the CDR3. Germline V gives CDR1 LNHDA, CDR2 SQIVND (reference sequence). Deletions cut 6 bases from V and 1 base from J, with 15 bases between. CDR3 region: CASRAMGIKNTEAFF. The CDR3 region has the DNA TGTGCCAGTAGGGCCATGGGAATTAAGAACACTGAAGCTTTCTTT.

This chain joins TRBV2 and TRBJ2-6, with D possibly called TRBD1 or TRBD2 (6 bases each). Looked up from germline, CDR1 is SNHLY and CDR2 is FYNNEI. Trimming pared 10 bases from V and 4 bases from J, leaving 17 bases between. The CDR3 runs 15 residues. CDR3 protein: CATKGGRAGANVLTF. The CDR3 bases are TGTGCCACCAAGGGGGGTCGGGCCGGGGCCAACGTCCTGACTTTC.

J is TRBJ1-4 and V is TRBV7-9; tentative D call: TRBD1 (5 bases). V dropped 4 bases and J dropped 8 bases, with 17 bases sitting between them. This CDR3 has 15 residues. Looked up from germline, CDR1 is SEHNR and CDR2 is FQNEAQ (reference sequence). CDR3 in DNA: TGTGCCAGCAGCTCCCGGGCAGGGAAGGGAGAAAAACTGTTTTTT. Its protein product is CASSSRAGKGEKLFF.